This TCR beta chain was sequenced for a study of blood T cell repertoires in COVID-19. Overall study context: Italy, Spain and the United States were the sources of the convalescent and acute COVID-19 samples. From T cells, B-cell-depleted T cells, or PBMCs came the material, which was cDNA or gDNA.

Cohort allocation depended upon clinical history that participants reported. The CDR3 sequence is 18 residues long. Germline CDR1 SGHAT, CDR2 FQNNGV. The V segment lost 1 base and the J segment 0 bases; nucleotides outside the gene matches: 2. In the authors' methods: Amplification of reference gene primers provided the estimated nucleated cell counts. Profiling relied on immunoSEQ multiplex PCR, and the TCRdb table lists in-frame clones only, not all of them. V, J and clone size are taken as reported in that table, and D and trimming were inferred from the DNA itself. The sample lists 160,000 or so clones; under 90% were seen once.

V usage is TRBV11-2 and J usage is TRBJ2-3, with 15 bases identical to TRBD2. Sequencing used PBMCs or T cells enriched from blood (not recorded which). This sequence originates from a man aged 55 to 69 who had recovered from COVID-19. CDR3 sequence reads: CASSLAGTSGGSTDTQYF. The CDR3 DNA is TGTGCCAGCAGCTTAGCGGGGACTAGCGGGGGGAGCACAGATACGCAGTATTTT.